These T cell receptor beta chains were read from a single sample in a study of identical twins. TCRdb used MiXCR to reprocess the 5' RACE reads, holding one entry per CDR3 protein. The sample has about 790,000 distinct CDR3 sequences; about 20% are singletons. This same sample was also taken into another study, of T cells expressing NK-cell markers.

The material sequenced was PBMCs. These TCRs come from a woman in her late teens or twenties in good health. Both conserved end residues are part of each CDR3. Expanded clones are given a class, and other clones once, few, many or no size at all.

>-|TRBV14
CASSQGTLWKTQYF
>-|TRBV3-1
CASSLRTIEEQYF
>-|TRBV6-4
CASSSNPGEEKLFF
>-|TRBV5-1
CASSWEFEQYF
>few|TRBV10-2
CASSIGENYGYTF
>few|TRBV6-1
CASSVLYGYTF
>-|TRBV10-3
CAIAGGGKTEAFF
>-|TRBV20-1
CSASRLAGVGETQYF
>many|TRBV12-3/TRBV12-4
CASSFSRDRYRGYTF
>-|TRBV20-1
CSAPGDLSYNEQFF
>few|TRBV13
CASSSGTNEQYF
>-|TRBV7-2
CASSLQWPSSYEQYF
>-|TRBV6-5
CASSYSGLTGREQYF
>-|TRBV5-5
CASSWTDGNTDTQYF
>few|TRBV25-1
CASSEYRAGANVLTF
>few|TRBV20-1
CSAGAAGYLF
>few|TRBV9
CASSAPSGAAEQFF
>-|TRBV29-1
CSGGTDGNTIYF
>few|TRBV6-5
CASSLSSGPPRETQYF
>few|TRBV6-5
CASSYDPDGNEQFF
>-|TRBV29-1
CSVMENTEAFF
>few|TRBV27
CASSLWGDEQFF
>-|TRBV5-1
CASSWARRASGVTDTQYF
>-|TRBV7-2
CASSSPGQGQEQFF
>-|TRBV6-1
CASRPGTSGNNEQFF
>many|TRBV7-2
CASSLGRIISYEQYF
>few|TRBV11-2
CASSLGGLRDRSYEQYF
>few|TRBV6-5
CASSYGPPATNEKLFF
>many|TRBV20-1
CSARTGGTNYGYTF
>-|TRBV20-1
CSATDGYEQYF
>few|TRBV20-1
CSAFKSGLSNTIYF
>few|TRBV12-3/TRBV12-4
CASSFPLAGAETQYF
>-|TRBV7-2
CASSWNGRGEYF
>-|TRBV28
CASSVLALDEQFF
>-|TRBV27
CASRTEGAYGYTF
>many|TRBV10-3
CAISGSYEQYF
>-|TRBV6-5
CASSYDVGGYNEQFF
>few|TRBV10-3
CAIRRQPTGMDSGANVLTF
>-|TRBV2
CASSRGGLNYGYTF
>-|TRBV5-1
CASSSSPQPYGYTF
>few|TRBV20-1
CSARSRGPQETQYF
>-|TRBV15
CATSSSHLTPNYGYTF